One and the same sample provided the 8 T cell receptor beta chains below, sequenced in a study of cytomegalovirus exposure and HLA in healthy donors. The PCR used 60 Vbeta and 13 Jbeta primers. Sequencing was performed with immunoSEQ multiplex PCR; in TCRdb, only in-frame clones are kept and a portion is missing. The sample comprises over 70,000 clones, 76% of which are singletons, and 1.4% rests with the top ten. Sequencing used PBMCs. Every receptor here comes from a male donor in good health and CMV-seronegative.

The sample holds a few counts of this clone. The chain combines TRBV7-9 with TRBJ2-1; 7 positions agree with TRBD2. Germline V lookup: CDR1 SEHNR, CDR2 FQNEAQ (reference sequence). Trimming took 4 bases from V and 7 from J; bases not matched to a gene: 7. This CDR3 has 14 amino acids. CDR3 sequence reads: CASSSGGRVNEQFF. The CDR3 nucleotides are TGTGCCAGCAGCTCTGGGGGGAGGGTGAATGAGCAGTTCTTC.

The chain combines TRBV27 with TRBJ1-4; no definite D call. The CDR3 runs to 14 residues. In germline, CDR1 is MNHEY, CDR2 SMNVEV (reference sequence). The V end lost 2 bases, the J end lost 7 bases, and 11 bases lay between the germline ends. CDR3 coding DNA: TGTGCCAGCAGTTTAAGGCGCTCAGGTGAAAAACTGTTTTTT. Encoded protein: CASSLRRSGEKLFF.

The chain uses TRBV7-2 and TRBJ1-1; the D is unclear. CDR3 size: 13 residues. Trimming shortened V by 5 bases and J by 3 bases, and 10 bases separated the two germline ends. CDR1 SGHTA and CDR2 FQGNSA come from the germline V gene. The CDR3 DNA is TGTGCCAGCAGCGCCGGGTCCTACACTGAAGCTTTCTTT. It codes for CASSAGSYTEAFF. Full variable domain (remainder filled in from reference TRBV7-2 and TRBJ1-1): GAGVSQSPSNKVTEKGKDVELRCDPISGHTALYWYRQSLGQGLEFLIYFQGNSAPDKSGLPSDRFSAERTGGSVSTLTIQRTQQEDSAVYLCASSAGSYTEAFFGQGTRLTVV.

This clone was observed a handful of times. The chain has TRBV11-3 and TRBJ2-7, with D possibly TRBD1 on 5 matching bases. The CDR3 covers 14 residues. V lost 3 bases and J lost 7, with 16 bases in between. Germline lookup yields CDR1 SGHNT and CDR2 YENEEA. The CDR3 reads CASSFSRASEEQYF. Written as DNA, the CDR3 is TGTGCCAGCAGCTTTAGCAGGGCCTCGGAAGAGCAGTACTTC. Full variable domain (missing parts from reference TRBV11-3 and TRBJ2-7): EAGVVQSPRYKIIEKKQPVAFWCNPISGHNTLYWYLQNLGQGPELLIRYENEEAVDDSQLPKDRFSAERLKGVDSTLKIQPAELGDSAVYLCASSFSRASEEQYFGPGTRLTVT.

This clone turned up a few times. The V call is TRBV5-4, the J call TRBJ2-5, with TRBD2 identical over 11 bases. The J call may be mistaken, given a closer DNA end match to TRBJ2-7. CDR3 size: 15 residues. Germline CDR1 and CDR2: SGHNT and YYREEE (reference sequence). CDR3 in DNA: TGTGCCAGCAGCTCGACTAGCGGGACCTTCTACGAGCAGTACTTC. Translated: CASSSTSGTFYEQYF.

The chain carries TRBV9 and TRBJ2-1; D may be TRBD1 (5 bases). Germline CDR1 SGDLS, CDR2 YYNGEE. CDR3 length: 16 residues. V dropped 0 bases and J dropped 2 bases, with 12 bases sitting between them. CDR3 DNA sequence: TGTGCCAGCAGCGTAGCGTCCCTGGACACCTACAATGAGCAGTTCTTC. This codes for CASSVASLDTYNEQFF.

The CDR3, as DNA: TGCGCCAGCAGCCCGGACAGGGTCTACTATGGCTACACCTTC. The encoded protein is CASSPDRVYYGYTF. The V and J genes are TRBV5-1 and TRBJ1-2; 8 positions agree with TRBD1. This CDR3 contains 14 residues. The germline V gene encodes CDR1 SGHRS and CDR2 YFSETQ. The trim removed 4 bases at V and 3 bases at J, leaving 5 bases unmatched. Full variable domain (remainder filled in from reference TRBV5-1 and TRBJ1-2): KAGVTQTPRYLIKTRGQQVTLSCSPISGHRSVSWYQQTPGQGLQFLFEYFSETQRNKGNFPGRFSGRQFSNSRSEMNVSTLELGDSALYLCASSPDRVYYGYTFGSGTRLTVV.

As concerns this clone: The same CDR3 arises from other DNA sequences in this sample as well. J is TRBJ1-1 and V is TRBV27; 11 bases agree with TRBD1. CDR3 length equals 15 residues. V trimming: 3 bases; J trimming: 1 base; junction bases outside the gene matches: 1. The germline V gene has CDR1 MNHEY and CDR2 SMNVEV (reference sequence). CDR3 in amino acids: CASSLGTGGNTEAFF. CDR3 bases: TGTGCCAGCAGTTTGGGGACAGGGGGGAACACTGAAGCTTTCTTT.